These 18 T cell receptor beta chains originate from one sample sequenced in a study of blood T cells in healthy people across ages. It was with a sample-barcoded 5' primer and a J-beta primer mix that a second PCR of about 6 to 12 cycles was run. MiXCR was run by TCRdb on the 5' RACE reads, yielding one entry per CDR3 protein. The sample has 790,000 or so distinct CDR3 sequences, around half seen once. The source material was blood. Every receptor here comes from a man older than 75 in good health.

V and J are TRBV2 and TRBJ2-5; a weak D match, TRBD1 (5 bases). The length of the CDR3 is 15 residues. Germline loops: CDR1 SNHLY, CDR2 FYNNEI. The ends were cut back, 3 bases at V and 2 bases at J, with 13 bases in the middle. CDR3 sequence: CASSDAGSEQETQYF. The DNA for the CDR3 is TGTGCCAGCAGTGATGCAGGGTCGGAGCAAGAGACCCAGTACTTC.

The chain has TRBV7-2 and TRBJ2-1, with D possibly matching TRBD2 (5 bases). The CDR3 is 12 amino acids. The germline CDR1 and CDR2 sequences are SGHTA and FQGNSA. V was cut by 0 bases and J by 10 bases, with 7 bases left in between. CDR3 sequence reads: CASSLAPGEQFF. As DNA, the CDR3 is TGTGCCAGCAGCTTAGCGCCGGGAGAGCAGTTCTTC.

The sample holds a few counts of this clonotype. The rearrangement links TRBV20-1 to TRBJ1-6; weak D call: TRBD1 (5 bases). The CDR3 is made up of 14 amino acids. Germline V gives CDR1 DFQATT, CDR2 SNEGSKA (reference sequence). Trimming pared 3 bases from V and 8 bases from J, leaving 14 bases between. Here the CDR3 DNA reads TGCAGTGCTAGGATTACAGGAGTCGATTCACCCCTCCACTTT. Translated, it gives CSARITGVDSPLHF.

CDR3 sequence reads: CASSTGQGSNEKLFF. The CDR3 DNA reads TGTGCCAGCAGCACAGGACAGGGGTCTAATGAAAAACTGTTTTTT. The chain joins TRBV7-9 to TRBJ1-4, with 9 bases that match TRBD1. The germline gives CDR1 SEHNR, CDR2 FQNEAQ (reference sequence). The CDR3 spans 15 residues. The J segment lost 3 bases and the V segment lost 5 bases, leaving 4 bases of the junction unmatched. Variable domain in full (rest from reference TRBV7-9 and TRBJ1-4): DTGVSQNPRHKITKRGQNVTFRCDPISEHNRLYWYRQTLGQGPEFLTYFQNEAQLEKSRLLSDRFSAERPKGSFSTLEIQRTEQGDSAMYLCASSTGQGSNEKLFFGSGTQLSVL.

The table lists this clonotype with many counts. The chain carries TRBV7-2 and TRBJ2-1; TRBD2 agrees at 8 bases. Per germline, CDR1 SGHTA and CDR2 FQGNSA. The ends lost 4 bases at V and 6 bases at J; junction bases unmatched: 8. CDR3 length: 15 amino acids. The CDR3 DNA reads as TGTGCCAGCAGCTGGTCGGGAGGGTCAGGCAATGAGCAGTTCTTC. Translating gives CASSWSGGSGNEQFF.

This clonotype was detected only a few times. The gene calls are TRBV3-1 and TRBJ1-1, with 7 bases that match TRBD1. From germline, CDR1 is LGHDT and CDR2 YNNKEL (reference sequence). The CDR3 is 14 amino acids. With V trimmed by 1 base and J by 5 bases, 4 bases remained unmatched. The CDR3 sequence: CASSQVDRWTEAFF. CDR3 DNA sequence: TGTGCCAGCAGCCAAGTGGACAGGTGGACTGAAGCTTTCTTT.

Comments on this clonotype: A much more abundant neighbour one base away suggests this may be a read error. The chain couples TRBV7-2 to TRBJ2-5; either TRBD1 or TRBD2 may fit D (5 bases each). The CDR3 consists of 14 residues. Trimming shortened V by 5 bases and J by 13 bases, and 23 bases separated the two germline ends. Germline V gives CDR1 SGHTA, CDR2 FQGNSA. CDR3: CASSISSPGSVLYF. The CDR3 nucleotides are TGTGCCAGCAGCATATCAAGTCCAGGGAGCGTACTGTACTTC.

This clonotype has a handful of counts. This chain joins TRBV7-8 and TRBJ2-1; 8 bases fit TRBD2. This CDR3 is built from 17 residues. Per the germline V gene, CDR1 is SGHVS and CDR2 is FQNEAQ. V lost 5 bases to trimming and J lost 5 bases; unmatched junction nucleotides: 14. As DNA, the CDR3 is TGTGCCAGCAGCCCACAGAGGTCTAGCGGGCCCAACAATGAGCAGTTCTTC. Encoded protein: CASSPQRSSGPNNEQFF.

This CDR3 reads CAISDPEQETQYF. The CDR3 DNA reads as TGTGCCATCAGTGACCCTGAACAAGAGACCCAGTACTTC. The V gene is TRBV10-3, the J gene TRBJ2-4; D unclear. The J call is doubtful: the DNA matches TRBJ2-5 better. The CDR3 is 13 amino acids. Germline CDR1 is ENHRY and CDR2 is SYGVKD.

This clonotype occurred once. This may stem from a read error, because a much larger clone lies one nucleotide away. The V call is TRBV29-1, the J call TRBJ2-7; D tentatively reads TRBD1 or TRBD2 (5 bases each). Between the trimmed V and J ends, which lost 0 bases and 2 bases, there was a span of 11 bases. This CDR3 is built from 14 residues. CDR1 SQVTM and CDR2 ANQGSEA come from the germline V gene. As DNA, the CDR3 is TGCAGCGTTGAAGATCGGGGCAATGCCTACGAGCAGTACTTC. Amino acid sequence: CSVEDRGNAYEQYF.

The J gene is TRBJ2-5, the V gene TRBV20-1; D may be TRBD2 (5 bases). The CDR3 has 12 amino acids. V lost 6 bases and J 5 bases, leaving 13 bases between the germline ends. In germline, CDR1 is DFQATT, CDR2 SNEGSKA (reference sequence). The CDR3 loop is CSAPTGGETQYF. The CDR3 DNA is TGCAGTGCCCCTACTGGCGGGGAGACCCAGTACTTC.

This chain connects TRBV7-9 to TRBJ1-2; D is unresolved. The CDR3 spans 13 residues. Germline V lookup: CDR1 SEHNR, CDR2 FQNEAQ (reference sequence). V lost 5 bases to trimming and J lost 5 bases, with 12 bases between them. The CDR3 bases are TGTGCCAGCAGCCACGGCCTGATTTATGGCTACACCTTC. It yields the protein CASSHGLIYGYTF.

This clonotype was detected only a few times. J is TRBJ2-4 and V is TRBV20-1; TRBD2 is a possible D gene (6 bases). The CDR3 loop spans 15 amino acids. Trimming stripped 4 bases from V and 5 bases from J, with 18 bases between. In germline, CDR1 is DFQATT, CDR2 SNEGSKA (reference sequence). As DNA, the CDR3 is TGCAGTGCTACATCCGGGACTCAACCCCAAAACATTCAGTACTTC. Its protein is CSATSGTQPQNIQYF.

This clonotype was detected only a few times. V and J are TRBV11-2 and TRBJ2-1; TRBD1 or TRBD2 may be the D gene (5 bases each). V gave up 5 bases and J gave up 0 bases, with 14 bases separating them. Per the germline V gene, CDR1 is SGHAT and CDR2 is FQNNGV. The CDR3 length is 16 residues. DNA for the CDR3: TGTGCCAGCAGCATCATGGGGGTCCACTCCTACAATGAGCAGTTCTTC. Amino acids: CASSIMGVHSYNEQFF.

This clonotype was found many times. The chain links TRBV12-3 or TRBV12-4 to TRBJ2-1; TRBD2 agrees at 9 bases. Germline trimming cut 1 base from V and 8 bases from J; bases unmatched to any gene: 6. The CDR3 loop spans 15 amino acids. The CDR3 loop reads CASSLGLAASDEQFF. The CDR3 DNA reads as TGTGCCAGCAGTTTAGGACTAGCGGCCTCAGATGAGCAGTTCTTC.

As to this clonotype: It may be a read error: a sequence one base away is much more abundant. J is TRBJ2-3 and V is TRBV3-1; no clear D gene. Deletions cut 0 bases from V and 1 base from J, with 11 bases between. Germline V CDR1 and CDR2: LGHDT, YNNKEL (reference sequence). The CDR3 consists of 16 residues. Written as DNA, the CDR3 is TGTGCCAGCAGCCAAGAATGGCGAGCAGGCACAGATACGCAGTATTTT. As protein: CASSQEWRAGTDTQYF.

This rearrangement joins TRBV20-1 to TRBJ2-3, with 10 bases that match TRBD2. Germline V gives CDR1 DFQATT, CDR2 SNEGSKA (reference sequence). V was pared by 6 bases and J by 1 base, with 7 bases of the junction left unmatched. The CDR3 is made up of 15 amino acids. CDR3 DNA sequence: TGCAGTGCCCTCAGGCTAGCGGGAGGCACAGATACGCAGTATTTT. Protein: CSALRLAGGTDTQYF.

The CDR3 protein is CASSVAQGGTEAFF. The CDR3 DNA reads as TGCGCCAGCAGCGTGGCCCAGGGGGGCACTGAAGCTTTCTTT. The chain uses TRBV5-1 and TRBJ1-1, with TRBD1 matching 7 bases. The junction had 7 bases not matched to a gene; V was cut back by 4 bases and J by 4 bases. The CDR3 length is 14 residues. The germline CDR1 and CDR2 sequences are SGHRS and YFSETQ.